In this sample, the clone carrying this T cell receptor beta chain turned up many times. The source of the sample is a study of naive and memory T cell subsets. The beta constant-region primer was an equimolar mix of two oligonucleotides covering TRBC1 and TRBC2. TCRdb redid the calling of the UMI-ligation and nested PCR reads with MiXCR, one entry per CDR3 protein. The table has roughly 98,000 distinct CDR3 sequences, around 6.5% seen once. CMV status came from CD4+ IFNgamma after overnight CMV lysate stimulation. V was trimmed by 6 bases and J by 7 bases, leaving 16 bases between them. The CDR3 loop spans 14 amino acids. Germline V gives CDR1 LNHDA, CDR2 SQIVND (reference sequence).

The sequencing sample was made of central memory CD4+ T cells from blood. J is TRBJ2-1 and V is TRBV19; unclear D gene. This clonotype originated in a human donor in good health. The DNA of the CDR3 is TGTGCCAGTAGCCCTGATCGACGGTTAAATGAGCAGTTCTTC. It specifies CASSPDRRLNEQFF.